The entry below gives a single T cell receptor beta chain sequence along with its context. This sample is drawn from a study of blood T cell repertoires in COVID-19. This CDR3 has 16 amino acids. Germline V lookup: CDR1 SGHVS, CDR2 FQNEAQ. Trimming stripped 3 bases from V and 7 bases from J, with 19 bases between. Authors' processing steps: Estimation of nucleated cell counts was performed using reference gene primer amplification. The repertoire was sequenced with immunoSEQ multiplex PCR; TCRdb's copy has only in-frame clones and lacks some. Clone size and V and J calls were adopted from that table, with D and trimming inferred from the DNA. The sample has under 150,000 clones, around 79% seen once; the top ten hold over 8.5%.

This chain joins TRBV7-8 and TRBJ1-5; TRBD1 might be the D (6 bases). The sequence was obtained from a man aged 45 to 65 with active or convalescent COVID-19. The material sequenced was peripheral blood. For the CDR3, the DNA is TGTGCCAGCAGCTTTACGTCTGGGGGCGCATGGCAGCCCCAGCATTTT. Translating gives CASSFTSGGAWQPQHF.